This TCR beta chain was identified during a study of blood T cell repertoires in COVID-19. TCRdb's copy holds only in-frame clones and misses some; the assay was immunoSEQ multiplex PCR. The sample holds about 190,000 clones, 65% to 85% seen once. This TCR was recovered from a woman aged 25 to 45 who had recovered from COVID-19. Sequenced material: PBMCs or T cells enriched from blood (not recorded which).

The CDR3: CASSIDLAGGLNEQFF. CDR3 DNA sequence: TGTGCCAGTAGTATAGACCTAGCGGGGGGACTCAATGAGCAGTTCTTC. The V and J genes are TRBV19 and TRBJ2-1; 11 nucleotides agree with TRBD2. The CDR3 is made up of 16 amino acids. The germline V gene has CDR1 LNHDA and CDR2 SQIVND (reference sequence). The J segment lost 6 bases and the V segment lost 0 bases, leaving 4 bases of the junction unmatched.